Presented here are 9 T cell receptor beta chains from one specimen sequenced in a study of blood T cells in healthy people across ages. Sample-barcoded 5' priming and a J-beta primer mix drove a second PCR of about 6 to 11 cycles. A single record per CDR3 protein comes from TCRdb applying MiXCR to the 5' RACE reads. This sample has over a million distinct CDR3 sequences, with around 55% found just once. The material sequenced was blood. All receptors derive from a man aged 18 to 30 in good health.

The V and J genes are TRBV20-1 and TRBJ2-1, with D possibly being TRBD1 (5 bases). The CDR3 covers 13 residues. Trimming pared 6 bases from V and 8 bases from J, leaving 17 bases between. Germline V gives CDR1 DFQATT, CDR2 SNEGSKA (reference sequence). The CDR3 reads CSAAPDSLDEQFF. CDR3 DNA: TGCAGTGCAGCCCCCGACAGTTTGGATGAGCAGTTCTTC.

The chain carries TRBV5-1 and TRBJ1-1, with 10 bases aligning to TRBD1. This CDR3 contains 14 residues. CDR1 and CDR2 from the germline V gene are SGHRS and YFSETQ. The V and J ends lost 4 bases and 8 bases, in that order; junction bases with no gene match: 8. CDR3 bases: TGCGCCAGCAGCGCGGGACAGGGGAGTCTAGAAGCTTTCTTT. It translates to CASSAGQGSLEAFF. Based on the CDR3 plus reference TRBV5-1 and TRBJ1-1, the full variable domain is KAGVTQTPRYLIKTRGQQVTLSCSPISGHRSVSWYQQTPGQGLQFLFEYFSETQRNKGNFPGRFSGRQFSNSRSEMNVSTLELGDSALYLCASSAGQGSLEAFFGQGTRLTVV.

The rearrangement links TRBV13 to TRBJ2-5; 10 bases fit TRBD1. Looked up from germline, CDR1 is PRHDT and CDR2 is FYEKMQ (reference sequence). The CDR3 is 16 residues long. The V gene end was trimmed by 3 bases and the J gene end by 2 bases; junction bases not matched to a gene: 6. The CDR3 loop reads CASSFRTGQGQETQYF. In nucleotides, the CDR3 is TGTGCCAGCAGCTTCCGTACGGGACAGGGGCAAGAGACCCAGTACTTC.

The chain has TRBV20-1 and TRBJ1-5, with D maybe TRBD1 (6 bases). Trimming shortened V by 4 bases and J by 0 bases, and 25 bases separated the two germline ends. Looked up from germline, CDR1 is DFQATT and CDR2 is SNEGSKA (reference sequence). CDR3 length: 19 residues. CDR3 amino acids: CSAKPPGGRQFNSNQPQHF. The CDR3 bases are TGCAGTGCTAAACCTCCTGGGGGCAGGCAATTTAATAGCAATCAGCCCCAGCATTTT.

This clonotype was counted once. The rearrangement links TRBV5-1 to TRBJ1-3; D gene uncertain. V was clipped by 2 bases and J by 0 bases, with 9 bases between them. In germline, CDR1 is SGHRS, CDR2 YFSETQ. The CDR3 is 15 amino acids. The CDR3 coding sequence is TGCGCCAGCAGCTTTGACTGGTCCTCTGGAAACACCATATATTTT. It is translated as CASSFDWSSGNTIYF.

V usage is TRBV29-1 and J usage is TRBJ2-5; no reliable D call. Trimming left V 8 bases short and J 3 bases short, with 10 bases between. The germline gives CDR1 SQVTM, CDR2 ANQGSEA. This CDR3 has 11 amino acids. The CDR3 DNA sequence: TGCAGCCTGGGCAGCGAAGAGACCCAGTACTTC. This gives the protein CSLGSEETQYF.

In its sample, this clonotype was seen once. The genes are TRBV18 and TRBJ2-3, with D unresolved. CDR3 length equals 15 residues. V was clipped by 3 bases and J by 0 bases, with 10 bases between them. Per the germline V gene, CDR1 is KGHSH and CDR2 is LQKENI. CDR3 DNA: TGTGCCAGCTCACCTGAGAGTTTGAGCACAGATACGCAGTATTTT. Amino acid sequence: CASSPESLSTDTQYF.

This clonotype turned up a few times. The CDR3 sequence is CASEVTGGSYEQYF. In DNA, the CDR3 is TGTGCCAGCGAGGTGACAGGGGGGTCCTACGAGCAGTACTTC. This chain uses TRBV7-9 with TRBJ2-7; 9 nucleotides line up with TRBD1. This CDR3 has 14 amino acids. Germline assignment: CDR1 SEHNR and CDR2 FQNEAQ (reference sequence). J lost 1 base, V lost 8 bases, and 6 bases had no gene match.

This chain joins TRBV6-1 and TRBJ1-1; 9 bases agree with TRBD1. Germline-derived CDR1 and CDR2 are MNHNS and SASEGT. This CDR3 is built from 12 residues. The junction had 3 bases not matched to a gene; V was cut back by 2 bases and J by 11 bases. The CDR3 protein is CASSEWDRAAFF. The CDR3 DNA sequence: TGTGCCAGCAGTGAATGGGACAGGGCGGCTTTCTTT.